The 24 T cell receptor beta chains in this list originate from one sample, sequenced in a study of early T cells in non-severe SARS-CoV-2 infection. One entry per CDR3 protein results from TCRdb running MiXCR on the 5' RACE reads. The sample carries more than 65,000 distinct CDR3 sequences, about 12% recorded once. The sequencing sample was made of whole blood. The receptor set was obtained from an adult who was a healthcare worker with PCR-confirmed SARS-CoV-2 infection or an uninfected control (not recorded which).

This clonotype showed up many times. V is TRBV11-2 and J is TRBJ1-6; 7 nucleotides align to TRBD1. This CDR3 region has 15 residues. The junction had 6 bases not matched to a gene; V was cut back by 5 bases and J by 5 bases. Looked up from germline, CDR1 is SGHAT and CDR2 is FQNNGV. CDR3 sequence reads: CASSPGTANNSPLHF. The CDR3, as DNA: TGTGCCAGCAGCCCCGGGACAGCTAATAATTCACCCCTCCACTTT.

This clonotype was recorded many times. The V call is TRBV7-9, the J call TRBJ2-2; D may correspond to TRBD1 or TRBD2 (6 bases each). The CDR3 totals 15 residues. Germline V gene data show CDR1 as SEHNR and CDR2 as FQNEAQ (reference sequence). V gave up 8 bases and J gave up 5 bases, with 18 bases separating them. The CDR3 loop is CASVQVGGITGELFF. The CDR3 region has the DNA TGTGCCAGCGTCCAAGTGGGGGGCATTACCGGGGAGCTGTTTTTT.

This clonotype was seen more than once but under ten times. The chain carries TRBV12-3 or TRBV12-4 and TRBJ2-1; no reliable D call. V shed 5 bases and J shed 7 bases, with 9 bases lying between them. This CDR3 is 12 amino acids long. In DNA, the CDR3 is TGTGCCAGCAGTCTCGGTTTAAATGAGCAGTTCTTC. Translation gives CASSLGLNEQFF.

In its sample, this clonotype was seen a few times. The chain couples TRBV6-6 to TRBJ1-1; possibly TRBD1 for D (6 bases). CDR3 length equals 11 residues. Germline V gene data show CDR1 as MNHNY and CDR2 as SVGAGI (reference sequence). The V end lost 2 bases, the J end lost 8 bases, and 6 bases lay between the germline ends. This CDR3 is CASSYGTEAFF. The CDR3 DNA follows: TGTGCCAGCAGTTACGGGACAGAAGCTTTCTTT.

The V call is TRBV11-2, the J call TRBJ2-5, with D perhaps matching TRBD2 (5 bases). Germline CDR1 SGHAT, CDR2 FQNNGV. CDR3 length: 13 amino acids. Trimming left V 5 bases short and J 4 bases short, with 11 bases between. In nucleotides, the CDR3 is TGTGCCAGCAGCCCTGGACTGGTAGAGACCCAGTACTTC. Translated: CASSPGLVETQYF.

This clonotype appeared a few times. The CDR3 reads CSVELGSGSWGNEQFF. Written as DNA, the CDR3 is TGCAGCGTTGAATTAGGAAGCGGGAGTTGGGGCAATGAGCAGTTCTTC. The chain has TRBV29-1 and TRBJ2-1; 8 positions match TRBD2. In germline, CDR1 is SQVTM, CDR2 ANQGSEA. The CDR3 has 16 amino acids. Trimming cost V 2 bases and J 6 bases; bases outside gene matches: 12.

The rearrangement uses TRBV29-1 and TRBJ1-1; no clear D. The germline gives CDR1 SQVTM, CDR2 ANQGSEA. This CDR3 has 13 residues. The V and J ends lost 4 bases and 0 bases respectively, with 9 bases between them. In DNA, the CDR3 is TGCAGCGTTGGGCCCGCTATGAACACTGAAGCTTTCTTT. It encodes CSVGPAMNTEAFF.

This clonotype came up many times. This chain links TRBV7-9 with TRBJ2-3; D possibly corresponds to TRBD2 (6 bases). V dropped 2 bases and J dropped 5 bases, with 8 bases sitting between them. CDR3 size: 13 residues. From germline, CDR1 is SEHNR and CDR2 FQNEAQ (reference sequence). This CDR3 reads CASSLLARDTQYF. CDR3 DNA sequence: TGTGCCAGCAGCTTACTAGCGAGAGATACGCAGTATTTT.

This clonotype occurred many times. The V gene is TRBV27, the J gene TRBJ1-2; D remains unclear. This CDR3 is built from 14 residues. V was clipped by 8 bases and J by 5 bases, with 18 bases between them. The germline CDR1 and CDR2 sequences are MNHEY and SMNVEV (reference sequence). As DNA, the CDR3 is TGTGCCAGCGAAGGGCGTCTTAACGTTTATGGCTACACCTTC. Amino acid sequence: CASEGRLNVYGYTF.

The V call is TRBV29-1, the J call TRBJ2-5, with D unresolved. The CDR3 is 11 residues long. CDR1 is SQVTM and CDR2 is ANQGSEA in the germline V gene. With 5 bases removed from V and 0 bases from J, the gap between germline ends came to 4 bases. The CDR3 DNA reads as TGCAGCGTTTTGTACCAAGAGACCCAGTACTTC. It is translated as CSVLYQETQYF.

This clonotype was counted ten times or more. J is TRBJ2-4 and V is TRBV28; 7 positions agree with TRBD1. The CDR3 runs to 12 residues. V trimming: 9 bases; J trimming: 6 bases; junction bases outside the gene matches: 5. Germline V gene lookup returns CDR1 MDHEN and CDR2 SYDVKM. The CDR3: CASNRGPNIQYF. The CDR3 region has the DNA TGTGCCAGTAACAGGGGTCCAAACATTCAGTACTTC.

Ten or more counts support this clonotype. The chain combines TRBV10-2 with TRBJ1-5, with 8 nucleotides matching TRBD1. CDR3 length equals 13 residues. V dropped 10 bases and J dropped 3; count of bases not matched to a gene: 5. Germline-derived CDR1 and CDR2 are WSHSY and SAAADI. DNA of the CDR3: TGCGCCACCTCGGACAGGGACAATCAGCCCCAGCATTTT. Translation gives CATSDRDNQPQHF.

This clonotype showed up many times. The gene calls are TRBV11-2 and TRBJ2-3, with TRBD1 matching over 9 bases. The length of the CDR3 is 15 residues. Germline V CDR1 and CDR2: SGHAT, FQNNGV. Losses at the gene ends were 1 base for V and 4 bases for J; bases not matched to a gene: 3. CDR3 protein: CASSLVRTGADTQYF. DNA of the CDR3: TGTGCCAGCAGCTTAGTGAGGACAGGGGCAGATACGCAGTATTTT.

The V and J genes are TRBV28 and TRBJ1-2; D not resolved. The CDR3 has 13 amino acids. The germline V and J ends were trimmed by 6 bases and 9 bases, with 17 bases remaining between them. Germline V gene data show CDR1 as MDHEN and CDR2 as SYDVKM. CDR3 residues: CASRSEAGPRYTF. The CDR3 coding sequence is TGTGCCAGCAGAAGCGAGGCCGGGCCCCGCTACACCTTC.

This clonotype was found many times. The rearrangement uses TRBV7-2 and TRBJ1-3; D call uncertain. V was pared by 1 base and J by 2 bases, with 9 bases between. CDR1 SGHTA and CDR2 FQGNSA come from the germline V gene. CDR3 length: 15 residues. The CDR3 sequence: CASSLVGITGNTIYF. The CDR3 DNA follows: TGTGCCAGCAGCTTAGTAGGGATTACTGGAAACACCATATATTTT.

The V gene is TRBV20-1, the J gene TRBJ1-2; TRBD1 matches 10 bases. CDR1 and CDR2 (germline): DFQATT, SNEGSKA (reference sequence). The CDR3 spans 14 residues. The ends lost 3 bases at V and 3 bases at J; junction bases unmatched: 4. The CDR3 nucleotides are TGCAGTGCTAGGTGGGACAGGGGAGACTATGGCTACACCTTC. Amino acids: CSARWDRGDYGYTF.

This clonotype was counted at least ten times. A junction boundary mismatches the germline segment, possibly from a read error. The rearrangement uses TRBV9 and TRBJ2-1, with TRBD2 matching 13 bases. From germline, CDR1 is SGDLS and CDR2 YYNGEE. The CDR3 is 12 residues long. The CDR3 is CASSQLAGGPLF. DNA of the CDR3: TGTGCCAGCAGCCAACTAGCGGGGGGGCCACTCTTC.

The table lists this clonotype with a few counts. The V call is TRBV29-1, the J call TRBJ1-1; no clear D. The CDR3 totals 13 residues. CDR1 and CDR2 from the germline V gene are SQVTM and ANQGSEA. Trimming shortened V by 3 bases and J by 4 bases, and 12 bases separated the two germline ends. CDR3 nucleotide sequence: TGCAGCGTTGAGCCAAGGGAGGGCACTGAAGCTTTCTTT. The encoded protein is CSVEPREGTEAFF.

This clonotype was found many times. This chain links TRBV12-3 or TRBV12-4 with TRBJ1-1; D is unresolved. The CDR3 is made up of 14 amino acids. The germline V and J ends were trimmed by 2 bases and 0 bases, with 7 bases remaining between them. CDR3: CASSLRVLNTEAFF. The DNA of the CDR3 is TGTGCCAGCAGTTTAAGGGTTTTGAACACTGAAGCTTTCTTT.

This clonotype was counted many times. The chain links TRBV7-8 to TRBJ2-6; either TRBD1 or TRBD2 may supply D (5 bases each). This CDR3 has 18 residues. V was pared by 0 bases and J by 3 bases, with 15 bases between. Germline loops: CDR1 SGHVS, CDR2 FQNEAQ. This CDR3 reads CASSLATRGGGGANVLTF. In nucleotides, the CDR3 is TGTGCCAGCAGCTTAGCCACGAGGGGCGGAGGTGGGGCCAACGTCCTGACTTTC.

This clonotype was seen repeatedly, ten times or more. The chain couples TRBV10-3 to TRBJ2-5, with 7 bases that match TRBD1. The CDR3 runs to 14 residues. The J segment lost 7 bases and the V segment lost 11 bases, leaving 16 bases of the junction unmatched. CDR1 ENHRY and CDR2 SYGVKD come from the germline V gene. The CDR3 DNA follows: TGTGCCGTACGGGACAGTACATTCCGAGGGACCCAGTACTTC. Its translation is CAVRDSTFRGTQYF.

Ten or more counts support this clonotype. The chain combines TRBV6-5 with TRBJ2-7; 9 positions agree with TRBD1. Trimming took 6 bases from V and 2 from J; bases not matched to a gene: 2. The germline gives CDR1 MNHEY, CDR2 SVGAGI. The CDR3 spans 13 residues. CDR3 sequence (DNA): TGTGCCAGCAGGGGACAGGGTCCCTACGAGCAGTACTTC. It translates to CASRGQGPYEQYF.

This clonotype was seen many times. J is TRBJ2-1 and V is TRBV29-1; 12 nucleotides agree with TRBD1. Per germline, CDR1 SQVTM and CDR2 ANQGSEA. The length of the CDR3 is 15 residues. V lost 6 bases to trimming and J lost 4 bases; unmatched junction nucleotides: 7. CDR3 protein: CSVGQGARNYNEQFF. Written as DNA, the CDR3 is TGCAGCGTGGGACAGGGGGCGAGAAATTACAATGAGCAGTTCTTC.

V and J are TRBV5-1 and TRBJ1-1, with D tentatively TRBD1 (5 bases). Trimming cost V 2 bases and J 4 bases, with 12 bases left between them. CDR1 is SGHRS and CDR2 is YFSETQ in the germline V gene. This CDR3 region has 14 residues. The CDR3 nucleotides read TGCGCCAGCAGCTTCCCCAGGGAGGGCACTGAAGCTTTCTTT. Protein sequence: CASSFPREGTEAFF. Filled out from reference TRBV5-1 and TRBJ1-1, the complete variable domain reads KAGVTQTPRYLIKTRGQQVTLSCSPISGHRSVSWYQQTPGQGLQFLFEYFSETQRNKGNFPGRFSGRQFSNSRSEMNVSTLELGDSALYLCASSFPREGTEAFFGQGTRLTVV.